The 27 T cell receptor beta chains in this list originate from one sample, sequenced in a study of blood T cells in healthy people across ages. A sample-barcoded 5' primer and a J-beta primer mix were used in a second PCR of about 7 to 12 cycles. TCRdb itself ran the 5' RACE reads through MiXCR, one entry per CDR3 protein. The table has about 780,000 distinct CDR3 sequences, around 45% seen once; the top ten hold around 18%. The sample taken for sequencing was blood. Receptors originate from a man older than 75 in good health.

V usage is TRBV6-6 and J usage is TRBJ1-6, with TRBD1 as a possible D gene (6 bases). The germline CDR1 and CDR2 sequences are MNHNY and SVGAGI (reference sequence). This CDR3 region has 14 residues. The V gene lost 6 bases and the J gene lost 5 bases, with 11 bases spanning the gap. This CDR3 is CASRETGNNSPLHF. The CDR3 DNA reads as TGTGCCAGCAGGGAAACAGGGAATAATTCACCCCTCCACTTT.

The gene calls are TRBV7-3 and TRBJ2-5; maybe TRBD2 (5 bases). CDR3 length: 13 residues. Per germline, CDR1 SGHTA and CDR2 FQGTGA. Trimming shortened V by 5 bases and J by 5 bases, and 12 bases separated the two germline ends. The CDR3 reads CASSVYPGETQYF. The CDR3 DNA follows: TGTGCCAGCAGCGTATACCCGGGGGAGACCCAGTACTTC.

The gene calls are TRBV6-1 and TRBJ2-5; tentatively, D is TRBD1 (6 bases). V shed 10 bases and J shed 0 bases, with 12 bases lying between them. CDR1 and CDR2 from the germline V gene are MNHNS and SASEGT. The CDR3 is made up of 13 amino acids. CDR3 coding DNA: TGTGCCACCCACGGGACAAACCAAGAGACCCAGTACTTC. Protein product: CATHGTNQETQYF.

This clonotype was seen a handful of times. The chain links TRBV3-1 to TRBJ2-1; the D is unclear. Trimming removed 2 bases from V and 8 bases from J, with 7 bases in between. The CDR3 contains 12 residues. The V gene's germline CDR1 is LGHDT and CDR2 YNNKEL (reference sequence). CDR3 in amino acids: CASSQRWDEQFF. CDR3 coding DNA: TGTGCCAGCAGCCAAAGGTGGGATGAGCAGTTCTTC.

The chain joins TRBV2 to TRBJ2-5; possibly TRBD1 or TRBD2 for D (6 bases each). The DNA end is more similar to TRBJ2-7, so the J call may be wrong. Germline values: CDR1 SNHLY, CDR2 FYNNEI. CDR3 length: 13 residues. The CDR3 DNA is TGTGCCAGCAGTAGGGGGGCGGGCTACGAGCAGTACTTC. This translates into CASSRGAGYEQYF.

This clonotype was observed a handful of times. This chain links TRBV9 with TRBJ2-1, with a tentative D call TRBD2 (6 bases). The CDR3 loop spans 20 amino acids. From germline, CDR1 is SGDLS and CDR2 YYNGEE. The V end lost 0 bases, the J end lost 0 bases, and 22 bases lay between the germline ends. The CDR3 sequence is CASSVEVGGDRPSSYNEQFF. The CDR3 bases are TGTGCCAGCAGCGTAGAGGTGGGAGGAGACCGTCCGAGCTCCTACAATGAGCAGTTCTTC.

With respect to this clonotype: A junction end diverges from the germline sequence, so it may reflect a read error. The V and J genes are TRBV7-2 and TRBJ2-1; 10 bases align to TRBD2. CDR1 and CDR2 (germline): SGHTA, FQGNSA. This CDR3 region has 16 residues. This CDR3 is CASSSLLAGVGNKQFF. The CDR3 region has the DNA TGTGCTAGCAGCTCCCTCCTAGCGGGAGTCGGCAATAAGCAGTTCTTC.

This clonotype showed up just a few times. In DNA, the CDR3 is TGTGCCAGCAGCTCAGAACGAGCGGGAGCCAATGAGCAGTTCTTC. This sequence encodes CASSSERAGANEQFF. The chain combines TRBV9 with TRBJ2-1, with 8 bases lining up with TRBD2. Unmatched junction bases numbered 9, after V lost 4 bases and J lost 6 bases. The CDR3 is 15 amino acids. Germline V gives CDR1 SGDLS, CDR2 YYNGEE.

This clonotype has only a few counts. This chain uses TRBV7-8 with TRBJ2-7; D could derive from TRBD1 or TRBD2 (5 bases each). The CDR3 contains 10 residues. Germline CDR1 is SGHVS and CDR2 is FQNEAQ. V lost 3 bases to trimming and J lost 13 bases, with 10 bases between them. The CDR3 region is CASSFEGLYF. The CDR3 DNA is TGTGCCAGCAGCTTTGAGGGGCTCTACTTC.

This clonotype was observed at least ten times. The CDR3 here is CASGSGTGPQETQYF. The CDR3 DNA sequence: TGCGCCAGCGGATCCGGGACAGGCCCACAAGAGACCCAGTACTTC. The rearrangement links TRBV10-2 to TRBJ2-5, with 8 positions matching TRBD1. In germline, CDR1 is WSHSY, CDR2 SAAADI. Losses at the gene ends were 8 bases for V and 2 bases for J; bases not matched to a gene: 10. This CDR3 has 15 residues.

The chain recombines TRBV9 with TRBJ2-7, with 7 bases fitting TRBD2. Looked up from germline, CDR1 is SGDLS and CDR2 is YYNGEE. With V trimmed by 4 bases and J by 3 bases, 10 bases remained unmatched. The CDR3 spans 15 residues. Written as DNA, the CDR3 is TGTGCCAGCAGCTCCCCGGGGGGTTGGGACTACGAGCAGTACTTC. The encoded protein is CASSSPGGWDYEQYF.

This clonotype was seen a few times. The chain joins TRBV11-3 to TRBJ2-3, with 8 nucleotides matching TRBD2. Germline V gives CDR1 SGHNT, CDR2 YENEEA. The CDR3 is 15 amino acids. J was trimmed by 5 bases and V by 5 bases; bases with no gene match: 9. In DNA form, the CDR3 reads TGTGCCAGCAGCGCAAGAGACGGGAGGGGAGATACGCAGTATTTT. Translated, it gives CASSARDGRGDTQYF.

About this clonotype itself: Given a much more abundant clone one base away, this may be a read error. The chain links TRBV3-1 to TRBJ2-5; D possibly corresponds to TRBD1 (5 bases). This CDR3 has 14 amino acids. Germline assignment: CDR1 LGHDT and CDR2 YNNKEL (reference sequence). V was cut by 3 bases and J by 11 bases, with 19 bases left in between. CDR3 region: CASSQTTGQAEQYF. Written as DNA, the CDR3 is TGTGCCAGCAGCCAGACGACCGGACAAGCTGAGCAGTACTTC.

Details on this clonotype: Mismatch with germline at one junction end may stem from a read error. The J gene is TRBJ2-4, the V gene TRBV7-2, with 8 bases fitting TRBD2. The CDR3 extends over 15 amino acids. CDR1 SGHTA and CDR2 FQGNSA come from the germline V gene. CDR3 nucleotides: TGTGCCAGCAGACTCCGTAGCGGGATGGGCGACATTCCGTACTTC. This encodes CASRLRSGMGDIPYF.

The gene calls are TRBV29-1 and TRBJ1-4, with 7 nucleotides matching TRBD1. With 2 bases clipped from V and 10 bases from J, the junction kept 10 bases outside the gene matches. Germline V gene sequence: CDR1 SQVTM, CDR2 ANQGSEA. This CDR3 has 14 residues. CDR3 region: CSVETPARGGKLFF. CDR3 sequence (DNA): TGCAGCGTTGAAACCCCGGCCAGGGGGGGAAAACTGTTTTTT.

The chain carries TRBV20-1 and TRBJ2-1; a weak D match, TRBD2 (7 bases). The V end lost 7 bases, the J end lost 6 bases, and 19 bases lay between the germline ends. CDR3 length: 14 amino acids. Germline V lookup: CDR1 DFQATT, CDR2 SNEGSKA (reference sequence). The CDR3 region has the DNA TGCAGTGGTACACCCGGGGGGCTTGGCAATGAGCAGTTCTTC. Amino acid sequence: CSGTPGGLGNEQFF.

J is TRBJ2-7 and V is TRBV5-1; D tentatively reads TRBD1 or TRBD2 (5 bases each). The germline CDR1 and CDR2 sequences are SGHRS and YFSETQ. The CDR3 runs 14 residues. The V gene lost 1 base and the J gene lost 3 bases, with 11 bases spanning the gap. In DNA, the CDR3 is TGCGCCAGCAGCTTGATGGGACCGAACTACGAGCAGTACTTC. Translating gives CASSLMGPNYEQYF.

The rearrangement uses TRBV13 and TRBJ2-3; D not resolved. Trimming stripped 8 bases from V and 4 bases from J, with 16 bases between. The CDR3 totals 14 residues. CDR1 and CDR2 (germline): PRHDT, FYEKMQ (reference sequence). Written as DNA, the CDR3 is TGTGCCAGCTCGAACAGTTCAAGAGCAGATACGCAGTATTTT. It translates to CASSNSSRADTQYF.

Many counts were recorded for this clonotype. The chain employs TRBV5-1 and TRBJ2-7; D uncertain. The CDR3 spans 13 residues. The germline V gene has CDR1 SGHRS and CDR2 YFSETQ. Deletions cut 4 bases from V and 1 base from J, with 9 bases between. The CDR3 here is CASSPGWSYEQYF. CDR3 DNA: TGCGCCAGCAGCCCCGGGTGGTCCTACGAGCAGTACTTC.

V and J are TRBV7-3 and TRBJ2-2; D remains ambiguous. There are 15 residues in the CDR3. Germline V gene sequence: CDR1 SGHTA, CDR2 FQGTGA. The V and J ends lost 3 bases and 1 base respectively, with 9 bases between them. The CDR3 coding sequence is TGTGCCAGCAGCTTGGGTCAGATGAACACCGGGGAGCTGTTTTTT. Protein: CASSLGQMNTGELFF.

This clonotype was found many times. This sequence joins TRBV7-2 and TRBJ2-7; D not certain. Trimming pared 4 bases from V and 1 base from J, leaving 11 bases between. CDR3 size: 14 residues. CDR1 and CDR2 from the germline V gene are SGHTA and FQGNSA. CDR3 loop: CASSSGGWSYEQYF. The DNA for the CDR3 is TGTGCCAGCAGCTCGGGCGGCTGGTCCTACGAGCAGTACTTC. Drawing the rest from reference TRBV7-2 and TRBJ2-7, the complete variable domain is GAGVSQSPSNKVTEKGKDVELRCDPISGHTALYWYRQSLGQGLEFLIYFQGNSAPDKSGLPSDRFSAERTGGSVSTLTIQRTQQEDSAVYLCASSSGGWSYEQYFGPGTRLTVT.

The chain links TRBV12-3 or TRBV12-4 to TRBJ2-5; possible D gene TRBD2, 7 bases. V lost 2 bases, J lost 11 bases, and 30 bases lay in between. There are 18 residues in the CDR3. The CDR3 bases are TGTGCCAGCAGTTTAAGGACTAGGATAAACTACAGGGACAATGAGCAGTACTTC. This encodes CASSLRTRINYRDNEQYF.

The gene calls are TRBV4-2 and TRBJ2-3, with D perhaps being TRBD1 or TRBD2 (6 bases each). The CDR3 length is 16 residues. Deletions cut 4 bases from V and 6 bases from J, with 20 bases between. Germline V gene data show CDR1 as LGHNA and CDR2 as YNFKEQ. CDR3 bases: TGTGCCAGCAGCCGGGGGTCAGGGCAGGGGAGGGATACGCAGTATTTT. This sequence encodes CASSRGSGQGRDTQYF.

This clonotype was counted between two and nine times. The rearrangement joins TRBV9 to TRBJ2-7; TRBD2 matches 9 bases. CDR1 and CDR2 from the germline V gene are SGDLS and YYNGEE. J lost 2 bases, V lost 0 bases, and 3 bases had no gene match. The CDR3 extends over 15 amino acids. CDR3 coding DNA: TGTGCCAGCAGCGTAGACCTAGCGGGAACCTACGAGCAGTACTTC. Its protein is CASSVDLAGTYEQYF.

This clonotype was counted ten times or more. The CDR3 region is CASSVAGTSGSQYF. DNA of the CDR3: TGCGCCAGCAGCGTTGCGGGGACAAGCGGGTCCCAGTACTTC. The V gene is TRBV5-1, the J gene TRBJ2-5; D may match TRBD1 or TRBD2 (6 bases each). The CDR3 runs to 14 residues. CDR1 SGHRS and CDR2 YFSETQ come from the germline V gene. Trimming shortened V by 4 bases and J by 9 bases, and 19 bases separated the two germline ends.

Notes on this clonotype: Sequence at one end of the junction differs from germline and may be a read error. The J gene is TRBJ2-5, the V gene TRBV7-2, with D possibly matching TRBD2 (6 bases). Per germline, CDR1 SGHTA and CDR2 FQGNSA. The CDR3 is 14 amino acids. For the CDR3, the DNA is TGTGCCTGCAGCAAACGGACTAATAGCGAGACCCAGTACTTC. Encoded protein: CACSKRTNSETQYF.

This chain links TRBV24-1 with TRBJ2-1; 8 bases line up with TRBD2. V dropped 7 bases and J dropped 1; count of bases not matched to a gene: 8. Germline V gene sequence: CDR1 KGHDR, CDR2 SFDVKD. The CDR3 covers 16 residues. The CDR3 DNA reads as TGTGCCACCAGCCATCAACTAGCGGTGTCCTACAATGAGCAGTTCTTC. Its protein is CATSHQLAVSYNEQFF.